The 19 T cell receptor beta chains listed next were all sequenced from one sample in a study of technical replicates of blood from a handful of donors. Generated by immunoSEQ multiplex PCR, the TCRdb table keeps only in-frame clones and is missing some. The repertoire includes 55,000 to 75,000 clones, 70% to 90% of them detected once, and approximately 5.4% sits in the top ten. The material sequenced was PBMCs. All receptors come from a human donor in good health. Some clones in this sample may be carry-over from other donors' samples.

This sequence joins TRBV11-2 and TRBJ2-1, with D uncertain. This CDR3 spans 11 amino acids. Trimming stripped 1 base from V and 9 bases from J, with 4 bases between. Germline V CDR1 and CDR2: SGHAT, FQNNGV. Here the CDR3 reads CASSLVREQFF. In nucleotides, the CDR3 is TGTGCCAGCAGCTTAGTTCGTGAGCAGTTCTTC.

The chain has TRBV7-9 and TRBJ2-3; 8 nucleotides align to TRBD1. This CDR3 has 17 amino acids. CDR1 is SEHNR, CDR2 FQNEAQ, per germline (reference sequence). With V trimmed by 2 bases and J by 2 bases, 9 bases remained unmatched. The CDR3 nucleotides read TGTGCCAGCAGCTTACCCTACAGGGGGTTTTTCACAGATACGCAGTATTTT. Its translation is CASSLPYRGFFTDTQYF.

The chain links TRBV5-6 to TRBJ1-1, with 8 bases matching TRBD1. V lost 2 bases, J lost 4 bases, and 1 base stayed unmatched. The CDR3 is 13 residues long. Germline lookup yields CDR1 SGHDT and CDR2 YYEEEE. CDR3 residues: CASSFTGGTEAFF. CDR3 in DNA: TGTGCCAGCAGCTTTACAGGGGGCACTGAAGCTTTCTTT.

This chain joins TRBV7-9 and TRBJ1-1; 10 bases are a match to TRBD1. Germline CDR1 reads SEHNR; CDR2 reads FQNEAQ (reference sequence). This CDR3 is 16 amino acids long. Unmatched junction bases numbered 12, after V lost 7 bases and J lost 4 bases. CDR3 loop: CASKRGSGTGVTEAFF. Here the CDR3 DNA reads TGTGCCAGCAAGAGGGGGTCCGGGACAGGGGTCACTGAAGCTTTCTTT.

The gene calls are TRBV10-1 and TRBJ2-3; 11 bases map to TRBD2. CDR3 length equals 20 residues. Trimming at V came to 2 bases and at J to 3 bases, leaving 16 bases not matched to a gene. From germline, CDR1 is WNHNN and CDR2 SYGVQD (reference sequence). This chain's CDR3 is CASSEGGLAVSLGGTDTQYF. DNA of the CDR3: TGCGCCAGCAGTGAGGGGGGACTAGCGGTCTCCCTAGGAGGTACAGATACGCAGTATTTT.

This chain's CDR3 is CASSPGQANSPLHF. CDR3 DNA sequence: TGTGCCAGCAGTCCGGGACAAGCTAATTCACCCCTCCACTTT. The rearrangement links TRBV7-3 to TRBJ1-6, with a possible D match to TRBD1 (6 bases). The CDR3 totals 14 residues. V dropped 6 bases and J dropped 6 bases, with 12 bases sitting between them. Germline-derived CDR1 and CDR2 are SGHTA and FQGTGA.

The CDR3 coding sequence is TGTGCCAGCAGTGTGCAAGCGGGGAGTAGCACAGATACGCAGTATTTT. It translates to CASSVQAGSSTDTQYF. The chain uses TRBV2 and TRBJ2-3; the match to TRBD2 covers 7 bases. This CDR3 is 16 amino acids long. The V and J ends lost 4 bases and 0 bases, in that order; junction bases with no gene match: 7. The V gene's germline CDR1 is SNHLY and CDR2 FYNNEI.

This clone was recorded a few times. V and J are TRBV27 and TRBJ2-7, with D perhaps matching TRBD1 (5 bases). Between the trimmed V and J ends, which lost 5 bases and 7 bases, there was a span of 21 bases. The V gene's germline CDR1 is MNHEY and CDR2 SMNVEV (reference sequence). CDR3 size: 15 residues. CDR3 sequence (DNA): TGTGCCAGCAGTGCCTCAGGGATGCCGTTGTGGGAGCAGTACTTC. Amino acids: CASSASGMPLWEQYF.

V usage is TRBV7-2 and J usage is TRBJ2-7; 7 nucleotides align to TRBD2. CDR1 SGHTA and CDR2 FQGNSA come from the germline V gene. CDR3 length equals 14 residues. Losses at the gene ends were 5 bases for V and 4 bases for J; bases not matched to a gene: 8. The CDR3 here is CASSLAGVRYEQYF. As DNA, the CDR3 is TGTGCCAGCAGCCTGGCGGGAGTAAGATACGAGCAGTACTTC.

The genes are TRBV7-2 and TRBJ1-1; no firm D call. The CDR3 runs to 13 residues. Trimming removed 6 bases from V and 0 bases from J, with 8 bases in between. CDR1 SGHTA and CDR2 FQGNSA come from the germline V gene. CDR3 DNA: TGTGCCAGCAGGCGGGCGTTGAACACTGAAGCTTTCTTT. Translated, it gives CASRRALNTEAFF.

The chain recombines TRBV7-9 with TRBJ2-2, with D hard to call. The CDR3 runs to 14 residues. Trimming removed 1 base from V and 6 bases from J, with 9 bases in between. The germline gives CDR1 SEHNR, CDR2 FQNEAQ (reference sequence). In DNA form, the CDR3 reads TGTGCCAGCAGCTTAGATGCAGGCTCCGGGGAGCTGTTTTTT. Encoded protein: CASSLDAGSGELFF.

The DNA of the CDR3 is TGTGCCAGCAGCCCCTGGGGGACAGGGGACGAAAAACTGTTTTTT. It specifies CASSPWGTGDEKLFF. This chain uses TRBV9 with TRBJ1-4; 10 bases are shared with TRBD1. Germline trimming cut 4 bases from V and 8 bases from J; bases unmatched to any gene: 8. Germline V CDR1 and CDR2: SGDLS, YYNGEE. This CDR3 is 15 amino acids long.

The rearrangement links TRBV7-3 to TRBJ2-7; 7 nucleotides align to TRBD1. This CDR3 contains 12 residues. With V trimmed by 2 bases and J by 7 bases, 2 bases remained unmatched. The germline V gene has CDR1 SGHTA and CDR2 FQGTGA. The CDR3 sequence: CASSLPGGEQYF. The DNA for the CDR3 is TGTGCCAGCAGCTTACCAGGGGGTGAGCAGTACTTC.

The gene calls are TRBV4-3 and TRBJ2-3; D uncertain. The CDR3 is made up of 15 amino acids. Germline V gives CDR1 LGHNA, CDR2 YSLEER. The V and J ends lost 5 bases and 2 bases respectively, with 14 bases between them. The CDR3 DNA sequence: TGCGCCAGCAGCTTGGAGTGGCGTGACACAGATACGCAGTATTTT. This translates into CASSLEWRDTDTQYF.

This clone was detected once. The chain uses TRBV10-3 and TRBJ1-1; 7 positions agree with TRBD1. In germline, CDR1 is ENHRY, CDR2 SYGVKD. The CDR3 covers 20 residues. With 3 bases clipped from V and 1 base from J, the junction kept 20 bases outside the gene matches. The CDR3 DNA reads TGTGCCATCAGTGAAACCCGCCCGGGGGTGGCCAGGGGGGAGAACACTGAAGCTTTCTTT. Translated: CAISETRPGVARGENTEAFF.

The rearrangement uses TRBV19 and TRBJ2-1, with D maybe TRBD1 (5 bases). Germline CDR1 is LNHDA and CDR2 is SQIVND (reference sequence). The CDR3 spans 14 residues. The ends were cut back, 5 bases at V and 3 bases at J, with 11 bases in the middle. CDR3 DNA sequence: TGTGCCAGTAGTCTCCAGGGTAACTACAATGAGCAGTTCTTC. It is translated as CASSLQGNYNEQFF.

The V gene is TRBV5-1, the J gene TRBJ1-3, with D possibly matching TRBD1 (6 bases). The V end was cut by 0 bases, the J end by 0 bases, with 10 bases between. The germline V gene encodes CDR1 SGHRS and CDR2 YFSETQ. This CDR3 is built from 16 residues. Here the CDR3 reads CASSLAGQTSGNTIYF. The CDR3 coding sequence is TGCGCCAGCAGCTTGGCCGGACAGACCTCTGGAAACACCATATATTTT.

The J gene is TRBJ2-1, the V gene TRBV2, with 8 bases lining up with TRBD2. CDR3 size: 16 residues. V was pared by 6 bases and J by 10 bases, with 17 bases of the junction left unmatched. The germline gives CDR1 SNHLY, CDR2 FYNNEI. The DNA of the CDR3 is TGTGCCAGCAGGGCTTCCCCTAGCGGGTGGGGAGGCGAGCAGTTCTTC. This sequence encodes CASRASPSGWGGEQFF.

This clone has just one count. The chain carries TRBV6-6 and TRBJ2-2; 9 bases line up with TRBD2. V shed 5 bases and J 15 bases; nucleotides not matched to a gene: 13. This CDR3 is 14 amino acids long. CDR1 and CDR2 (germline): MNHNY, SVGAGI (reference sequence). This CDR3 is CASSPDSTRGRVFF. CDR3 sequence (DNA): TGTGCCAGCAGTCCGGACAGCACTCGCGGGAGGGTGTTTTTT.